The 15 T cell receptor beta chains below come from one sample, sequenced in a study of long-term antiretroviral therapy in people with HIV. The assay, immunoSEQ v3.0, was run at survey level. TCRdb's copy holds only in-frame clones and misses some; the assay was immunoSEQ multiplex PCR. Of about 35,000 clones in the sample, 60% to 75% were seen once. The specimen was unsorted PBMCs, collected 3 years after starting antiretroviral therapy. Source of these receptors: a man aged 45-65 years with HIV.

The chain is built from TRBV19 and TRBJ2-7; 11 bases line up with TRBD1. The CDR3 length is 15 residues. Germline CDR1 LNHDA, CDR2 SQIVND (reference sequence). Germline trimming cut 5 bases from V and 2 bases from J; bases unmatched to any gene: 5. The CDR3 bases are TGTGCCAGTAGTTTCTCGGGACAGGGGGCCTACGAGCAGTACTTC. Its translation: CASSFSGQGAYEQYF.

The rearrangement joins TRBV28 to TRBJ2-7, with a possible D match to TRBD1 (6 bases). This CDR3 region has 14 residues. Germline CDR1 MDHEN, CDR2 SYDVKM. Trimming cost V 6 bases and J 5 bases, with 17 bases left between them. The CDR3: CASRLQGYVDEQYF. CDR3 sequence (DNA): TGTGCCAGCAGGTTACAGGGTTACGTCGACGAGCAGTACTTC.

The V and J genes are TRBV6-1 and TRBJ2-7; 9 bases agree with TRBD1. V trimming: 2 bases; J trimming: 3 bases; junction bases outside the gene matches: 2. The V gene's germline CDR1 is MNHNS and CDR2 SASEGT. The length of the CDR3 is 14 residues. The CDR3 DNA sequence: TGTGCCAGCAGTGAATTGGGACAGGGCTACGAGCAGTACTTC. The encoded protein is CASSELGQGYEQYF.

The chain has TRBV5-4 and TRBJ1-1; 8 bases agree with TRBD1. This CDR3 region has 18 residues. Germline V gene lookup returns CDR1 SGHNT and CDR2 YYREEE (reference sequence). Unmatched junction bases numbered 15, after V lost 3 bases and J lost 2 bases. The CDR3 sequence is CASSWHITGGLGNTEAFF. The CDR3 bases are TGTGCCAGCAGCTGGCATATTACAGGGGGTTTGGGAAACACTGAAGCTTTCTTT.

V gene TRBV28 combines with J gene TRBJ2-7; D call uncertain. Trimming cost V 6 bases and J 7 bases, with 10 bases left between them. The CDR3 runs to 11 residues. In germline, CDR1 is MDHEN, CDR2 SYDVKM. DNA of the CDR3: TGTGCCAGCAGGAGCGAGGAAGAGCAGTACTTC. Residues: CASRSEEEQYF.

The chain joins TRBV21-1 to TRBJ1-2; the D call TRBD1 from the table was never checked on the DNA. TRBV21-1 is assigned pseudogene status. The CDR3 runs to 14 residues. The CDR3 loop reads CASSPGQGDYGYTF. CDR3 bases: TGTGCCAGCAGCCCCGGACAGGGTGACTATGGCTACACCTTC.

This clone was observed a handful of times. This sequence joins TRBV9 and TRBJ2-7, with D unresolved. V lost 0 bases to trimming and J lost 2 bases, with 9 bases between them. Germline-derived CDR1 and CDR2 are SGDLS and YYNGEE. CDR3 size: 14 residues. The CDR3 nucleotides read TGTGCCAGCAGCGTAGTTAAGGGCCCCTACGAGCAGTACTTC. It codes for CASSVVKGPYEQYF.

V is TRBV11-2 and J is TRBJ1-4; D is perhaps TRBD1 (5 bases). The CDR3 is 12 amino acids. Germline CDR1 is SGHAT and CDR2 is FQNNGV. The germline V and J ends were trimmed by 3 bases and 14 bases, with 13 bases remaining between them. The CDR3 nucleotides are TGTGCCAGCAGCTTCCGCGGGACGGGGCTGTTTTTT. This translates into CASSFRGTGLFF.

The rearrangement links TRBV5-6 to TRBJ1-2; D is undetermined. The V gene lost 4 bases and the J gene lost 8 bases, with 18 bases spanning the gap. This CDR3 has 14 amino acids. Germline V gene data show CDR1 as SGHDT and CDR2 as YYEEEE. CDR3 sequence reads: CASSPRVLMVGYTF. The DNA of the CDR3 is TGTGCCAGCAGCCCCCGGGTCCTGATGGTAGGCTACACCTTC. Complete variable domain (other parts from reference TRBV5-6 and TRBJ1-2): DAGVTQSPTHLIKTRGQQVTLRCSPKSGHDTVSWYQQALGQGPQFIFQYYEEEERQRGNFPDRFSGHQFPNYSSELNVNALLLGDSALYLCASSPRVLMVGYTFGSGTRLTVV.

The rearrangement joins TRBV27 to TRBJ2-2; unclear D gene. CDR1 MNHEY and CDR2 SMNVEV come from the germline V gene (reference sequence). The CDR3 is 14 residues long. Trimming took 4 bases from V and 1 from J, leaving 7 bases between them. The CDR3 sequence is CASSSNENTGELFF. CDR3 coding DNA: TGTGCCAGCAGTTCGAACGAGAACACCGGGGAGCTGTTTTTT.

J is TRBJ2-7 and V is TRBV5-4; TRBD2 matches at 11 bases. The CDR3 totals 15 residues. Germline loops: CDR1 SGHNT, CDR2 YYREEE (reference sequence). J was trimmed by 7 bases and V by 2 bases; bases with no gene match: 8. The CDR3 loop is CASSLVTSGSREQYF. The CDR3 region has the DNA TGTGCCAGCAGCTTAGTTACTAGCGGGAGTCGAGAGCAGTACTTC.

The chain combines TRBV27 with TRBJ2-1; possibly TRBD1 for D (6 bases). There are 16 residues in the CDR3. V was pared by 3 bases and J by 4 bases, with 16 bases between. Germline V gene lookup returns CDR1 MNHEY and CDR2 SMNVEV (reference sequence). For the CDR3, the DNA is TGTGCCAGCAGTTTCTCTTGGGACACGCATTACAATGAGCAGTTCTTC. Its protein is CASSFSWDTHYNEQFF.

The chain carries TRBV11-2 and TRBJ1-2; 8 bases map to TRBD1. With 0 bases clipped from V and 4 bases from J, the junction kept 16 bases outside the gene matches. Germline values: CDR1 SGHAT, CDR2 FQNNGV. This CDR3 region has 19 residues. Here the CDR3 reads CASSLDLSRAGGLGYGYTF. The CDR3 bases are TGTGCCAGCAGCTTAGATCTGTCGAGAGCAGGGGGCCTAGGCTATGGCTACACCTTC.

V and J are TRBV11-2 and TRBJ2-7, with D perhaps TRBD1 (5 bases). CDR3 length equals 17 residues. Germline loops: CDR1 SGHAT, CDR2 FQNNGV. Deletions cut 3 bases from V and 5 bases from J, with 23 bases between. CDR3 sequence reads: CASSFPDLGRGVDEQYF. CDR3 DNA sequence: TGTGCCAGCAGCTTTCCCGACCTGGGAAGGGGTGTAGACGAGCAGTACTTC.

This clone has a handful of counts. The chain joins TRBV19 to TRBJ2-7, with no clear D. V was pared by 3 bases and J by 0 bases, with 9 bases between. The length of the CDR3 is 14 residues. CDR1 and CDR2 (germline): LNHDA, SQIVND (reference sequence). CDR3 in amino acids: CASSIYGSSYEQYF. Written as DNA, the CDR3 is TGTGCCAGTAGTATCTACGGTAGCTCCTACGAGCAGTACTTC.